The 9 T cell receptor beta chains in this list originate from one sample, sequenced in a study of OX40 agonist ivuxolimab in advanced cancers. Library creation used the immunoSEQ multiplex PCR assay. The source is immuneACCESS, and TCRdb retained only in-frame sequences with V and J called. Part of the clones is not carried over; for the studies checked, unresolved V genes explain less than half of this, and the remainder is unexplained. Recorded for this sample are roughly 75,000 clones; roughly nine tenths of them occurred a single time. The top ten constitute 0.3% to 0.4% of the sample. Sequenced material: CD4+ or CD8+ T cells sorted from blood, taken in a trial of the OX40 agonist ivuxolimab. The receptors stem from an adult with an advanced solid tumor such as melanoma, head and neck, liver or kidney cancer.

The rearrangement joins TRBV29-1 to TRBJ2-1, with TRBD1 matching 10 bases. CDR1 and CDR2 (germline): SQVTM, ANQGSEA. The junction had 1 base not matched to a gene; V was cut back by 7 bases and J by 1 base. CDR3 size: 13 residues. The CDR3 DNA is TGCAGCGGGGACAGGGGATCCTACAATGAGCAGTTCTTC. It encodes CSGDRGSYNEQFF.

V gene TRBV19 combines with J gene TRBJ2-1; weak D call: TRBD1 (5 bases). Trimming stripped 10 bases from V and 0 bases from J, with 13 bases between. The CDR3 consists of 14 residues. Per the germline V gene, CDR1 is LNHDA and CDR2 is SQIVND (reference sequence). The CDR3 sequence is CATRVLGSYNEQFF. DNA of the CDR3: TGTGCCACCAGGGTCCTAGGCTCCTACAATGAGCAGTTCTTC.

This sequence joins TRBV27 and TRBJ1-6; tentative D call: TRBD1 (6 bases). CDR3 length equals 16 residues. Germline CDR1 is MNHEY and CDR2 is SMNVEV (reference sequence). With 6 bases removed from V and 9 bases from J, the gap between germline ends came to 21 bases. CDR3: CASSDLQGSSSSPLHF. The CDR3 DNA sequence: TGTGCCAGCAGCGACCTGCAGGGGAGCAGTAGTTCACCCCTCCACTTT.

The CDR3 region has the DNA TGTGCCAGCAGCTTAGGGGACAGGGGCTACAATGAGCAGTTCTTC. Its protein is CASSLGDRGYNEQFF. The chain uses TRBV7-8 and TRBJ2-1, with 10 bases fitting TRBD1. Germline-derived CDR1 and CDR2 are SGHVS and FQNEAQ. The J segment lost 3 bases and the V segment lost 1 base, leaving 0 bases of the junction unmatched. The CDR3 contains 15 residues.

This chain connects TRBV7-2 to TRBJ1-6; unclear D gene. Per germline, CDR1 SGHTA and CDR2 FQGNSA. Trimming took off 5 bases at V and 7 bases at J, with 12 bases between the two ends. The CDR3 contains 14 residues. The CDR3 reads CASSPRVGNSPLHF. CDR3 nucleotide sequence: TGTGCCAGCAGCCCGCGAGTGGGAAATTCACCCCTCCACTTT.

The chain carries TRBV19 and TRBJ2-4; perhaps TRBD1 as D (5 bases). V was trimmed by 5 bases and J by 0 bases, leaving 11 bases between them. The CDR3 covers 15 residues. CDR1 and CDR2 from the germline V gene are LNHDA and SQIVND (reference sequence). In DNA, the CDR3 is TGTGCCAGTAGTGAGAAGGGGCTAGCCAAAAACATTCAGTACTTC. This encodes CASSEKGLAKNIQYF.

The chain joins TRBV7-3 to TRBJ2-1; 10 bases align to TRBD2. J lost 2 bases, V lost 5 bases, and 3 bases had no gene match. Germline assignment: CDR1 SGHTA and CDR2 FQGTGA. This CDR3 comprises 15 residues. The CDR3: CASSASGGAYNEQFF. For the CDR3, the DNA is TGTGCCAGCAGCGCAAGCGGGGGGGCCTACAATGAGCAGTTCTTC.

The chain links TRBV14 to TRBJ2-4, with D tentatively TRBD1 (5 bases). The V end lost 4 bases, the J end lost 4 bases, and 5 bases lay between the germline ends. There are 12 residues in the CDR3. CDR1 SGHDN and CDR2 FVKESK come from the germline V gene. The chain's CDR3 is CASSRQKNIQYF. In DNA form, the CDR3 reads TGTGCCAGCAGCCGACAGAAAAACATTCAGTACTTC.

The V call is TRBV2, the J call TRBJ1-4; the D gene is possibly TRBD1 (6 bases). The CDR3 loop spans 11 amino acids. Per germline, CDR1 SNHLY and CDR2 FYNNEI. CDR3 loop: CAGGQNEKLFF. For the CDR3, the DNA is TGTGCGGGGGGGCAAAATGAAAAACTGTTTTTT.